This T cell receptor beta chain was sequenced during a study of blood T cell repertoires in COVID-19. The overall study: The study drew acute and convalescent COVID-19 samples from the United States, Italy and Spain. Sample material is recorded as cDNA or gDNA derived from T cells, B-cell-depleted T cells, or PBMCs.

Germline V CDR1 and CDR2: MGHDK, SYGVNS. V was shortened by 2 bases and J by 1 base, with 8 bases between the two germline ends. CDR3 length equals 14 residues. As processed by the authors: Quantification of nucleated cells was approximated via reference gene primer amplification. Some clones are missing from TCRdb's copy, which holds only in-frame ones; the method was immunoSEQ multiplex PCR. V, J and clone size derive from that table, while D and trimming were established from the DNA sequence. In the table there are under 250,000 clones, around nine tenths of which are singletons. The sequence came from a woman aged 60-75 years with acute or convalescent COVID-19. The sequencing sample was made of peripheral blood. The chain combines TRBV25-1 with TRBJ1-1; no reliable D call. The CDR3 sequence is CASSEPAENTEAFF. CDR3 coding DNA: TGTGCCAGCAGTGAACCGGCGGAGAACACTGAAGCTTTCTTT.